This entry lists 25 T cell receptor beta chains sequenced from one sample in a study of T cell repertoires in cytomegalovirus infection. TCRdb processed the reads anew with MiXCR; each CDR3 protein has one entry. The table includes about 230,000 distinct CDR3 sequences, about 23% detected once. Sequencing was carried out using CD8+ T cells from PBMCs. These receptors were obtained from a human donor in good health (CMV status not recorded). Some clones in this sample may be carry-over from other donors' samples.

The chain joins TRBV7-9 to TRBJ1-4, with D unclear. Per germline, CDR1 SEHNR and CDR2 FQNEAQ (reference sequence). The CDR3 runs to 16 residues. V was trimmed by 5 bases and J by 1 base, leaving 14 bases between them. CDR3 sequence: CASSLYSGRTNEKLFF. DNA of the CDR3: TGTGCCAGCAGCCTTTATTCCGGAAGAACTAATGAAAAACTGTTTTTT.

This clonotype showed up just once. This chain connects TRBV7-9 to TRBJ2-2; maybe TRBD2 (6 bases). V dropped 5 bases and J dropped 7 bases, with 11 bases sitting between them. CDR1 and CDR2 from the germline V gene are SEHNR and FQNEAQ (reference sequence). CDR3 size: 13 residues. CDR3: CASSLTGVGELFF. The CDR3 DNA reads as TGTGCCAGCAGCCTTACGGGGGTCGGGGAGCTGTTTTTT. Filled out from reference TRBV7-9 and TRBJ2-2, the complete variable domain reads DTGVSQNPRHKITKRGQNVTFRCDPISEHNRLYWYRQTLGQGPEFLTYFQNEAQLEKSRLLSDRFSAERPKGSFSTLEIQRTEQGDSAMYLCASSLTGVGELFFGEGSRLTVL.

The gene calls are TRBV2 and TRBJ2-5, with unresolved D. Germline CDR1 reads SNHLY; CDR2 reads FYNNEI. There are 13 residues in the CDR3. The V gene lost 8 bases and the J gene lost 5 bases, with 15 bases spanning the gap. The CDR3 sequence: CASVPARRETQYF. The CDR3 DNA is TGTGCCAGCGTCCCAGCCAGGCGGGAGACCCAGTACTTC.

This clonotype was seen ten or more times. This chain connects TRBV7-8 to TRBJ2-7; D call uncertain. Trimming took off 3 bases at V and 0 bases at J, with 15 bases between the two ends. The germline V gene encodes CDR1 SGHVS and CDR2 FQNEAQ. CDR3 length equals 16 residues. This CDR3 reads CASSLFLQENSYEQYF. In DNA form, the CDR3 reads TGTGCCAGCAGCTTGTTTTTGCAGGAAAACTCCTACGAGCAGTACTTC. Looking up the rest from reference TRBV7-8 and TRBJ2-7 gives the full variable domain: GAGVSQSPRYKVAKRGQDVALRCDPISGHVSLFWYQQALGQGPEFLTYFQNEAQLDKSGLPSDRFFAERPEGSVSTLKIQRTQQEDSAVYLCASSLFLQENSYEQYFGPGTRLTVT.

This chain uses TRBV12-3 or TRBV12-4 with TRBJ1-1, with unresolved D. The CDR3 is made up of 13 amino acids. V shed 6 bases and J shed 1 base, with 9 bases lying between them. CDR3 amino acids: CASRGRTNTEAFF. The CDR3 DNA reads as TGTGCCAGCAGGGGCAGGACGAACACTGAAGCTTTCTTT.

The table lists this clonotype with many counts. V gene TRBV7-8 combines with J gene TRBJ2-1, with 13 nucleotides matching TRBD2. V was pared by 0 bases and J by 7 bases, with 9 bases of the junction left unmatched. There are 18 residues in the CDR3. Germline V gene lookup returns CDR1 SGHVS and CDR2 FQNEAQ. In DNA form, the CDR3 reads TGTGCCAGCAGCTTAGCGGCACTAGCGGGGGGGCCTCGAAATGAGCAGTTCTTC. It specifies CASSLAALAGGPRNEQFF.

This clonotype came up many times. The gene calls are TRBV12-3 or TRBV12-4 and TRBJ1-1; 8 nucleotides align to TRBD1. The V and J ends lost 0 bases and 1 base, in that order; junction bases with no gene match: 1. The CDR3 runs 15 residues. Here the CDR3 DNA reads TGTGCCAGCAGTTTAGCCGGGACAGGGAACACTGAAGCTTTCTTT. This encodes CASSLAGTGNTEAFF.

This clonotype has just a few counts. The genes are TRBV6-5 and TRBJ2-3; D not certain. The CDR3 loop spans 13 amino acids. V was cut by 2 bases and J by 0 bases, with 3 bases left in between. Per the germline V gene, CDR1 is MNHEY and CDR2 is SVGAGI. CDR3: CASSYGSTDTQYF. The DNA of the CDR3 is TGTGCCAGCAGTTACGGCAGCACAGATACGCAGTATTTT.

The chain uses TRBV29-1 and TRBJ2-2; 7 bases line up with TRBD1. The CDR3 runs 12 residues. Trimming removed 7 bases from V and 7 bases from J; junction bases left unmatched: 6. The V gene's germline CDR1 is SQVTM and CDR2 ANQGSEA. Here the CDR3 reads CSAGQPLGELFF. In DNA form, the CDR3 reads TGCAGCGCGGGACAGCCGCTCGGGGAGCTGTTTTTT.

This clonotype was seen more than once but under ten times. The V gene is TRBV3-1, the J gene TRBJ1-1; D possibly corresponds to TRBD1 (5 bases). The CDR3 runs 15 residues. V was cut by 0 bases and J by 3 bases, with 11 bases left in between. Germline values: CDR1 LGHDT, CDR2 YNNKEL (reference sequence). CDR3 sequence (DNA): TGTGCCAGCAGCCAAGAATTGGGACTTTACACTGAAGCTTTCTTT. It specifies CASSQELGLYTEAFF.

The V call is TRBV20-1, the J call TRBJ1-2, with D possibly TRBD1 on 5 matching bases. CDR3 length: 13 amino acids. Germline V gene data show CDR1 as DFQATT and CDR2 as SNEGSKA (reference sequence). V shed 1 base and J shed 3 bases, with 9 bases lying between them. This chain's CDR3 is CSARGQGYYGYTF. CDR3 bases: TGCAGTGCTAGAGGGCAGGGTTACTATGGCTACACCTTC.

The sample holds a few counts of this clonotype. The rearrangement links TRBV7-9 to TRBJ2-4, with 10 bases fitting TRBD2. Germline assignment: CDR1 SEHNR and CDR2 FQNEAQ (reference sequence). V gave up 0 bases and J gave up 0 bases; unmatched junction bases: 8. The CDR3 length is 19 residues. CDR3 bases: TGTGCCAGCAGCTTAGCGACTAGCGGGTTCCAACTAGCCAAAAACATTCAGTACTTC. Protein product: CASSLATSGFQLAKNIQYF.

The V gene is TRBV20-1, the J gene TRBJ1-1; D is undetermined. The germline V gene encodes CDR1 DFQATT and CDR2 SNEGSKA (reference sequence). Trimming removed 2 bases from V and 7 bases from J, with 20 bases in between. This CDR3 comprises 15 residues. DNA of the CDR3: TGCAGTGCTAGATCACGGGAGCTCTTTACTGTTGAAGCTTTCTTT. This codes for CSARSRELFTVEAFF.

The CDR3 nucleotides read TGTGCCAGCACTTCTTTAACGGCTAATGAGCAGTTCTTC. Its protein is CASTSLTANEQFF. The rearrangement links TRBV28 to TRBJ2-1; D remains unclear. With 7 bases removed from V and 7 bases from J, the gap between germline ends came to 14 bases. The germline gives CDR1 MDHEN, CDR2 SYDVKM. CDR3 length: 13 amino acids.

This clonotype appeared once. V is TRBV28 and J is TRBJ2-7; D perhaps matches TRBD1 (5 bases). CDR1 is MDHEN and CDR2 is SYDVKM in the germline V gene. The CDR3 has 14 residues. Trimming took 8 bases from V and 5 from J, leaving 19 bases between them. The CDR3 spells CASEFRGPANEQYF. In nucleotides, the CDR3 is TGTGCCAGCGAGTTTAGGGGCCCCGCCAACGAGCAGTACTTC.

The chain is built from TRBV27 and TRBJ2-2, with TRBD1 matching over 7 bases. CDR1 is MNHEY, CDR2 SMNVEV, per germline (reference sequence). This CDR3 spans 15 amino acids. The trim removed 5 bases at V and 6 bases at J, leaving 9 bases unmatched. The CDR3 DNA reads as TGTGCCAGCAGTCTGGGACAGTCGTTGGCCGGGGAGCTGTTTTTT. Its protein product is CASSLGQSLAGELFF.

The CDR3 nucleotides are TGTGCCATCAGTGAGCCGGCTTTGGGCGAGCAGTACTTC. Translated, it gives CAISEPALGEQYF. The chain is built from TRBV10-3 and TRBJ2-7; D unresolved. The CDR3 has 13 amino acids. Per germline, CDR1 ENHRY and CDR2 SYGVKD. The V gene lost 2 bases and the J gene lost 6 bases, with 11 bases spanning the gap.

The V call is TRBV7-6, the J call TRBJ1-1; D is uncertain. Trimming shortened V by 5 bases and J by 3 bases, and 10 bases separated the two germline ends. The germline V gene encodes CDR1 SGHVS and CDR2 FNYEAQ. The CDR3 runs to 13 residues. The CDR3 coding sequence is TGTGCCAGCAGCCTCTGGGCGTACACTGAAGCTTTCTTT. It yields the protein CASSLWAYTEAFF.

This rearrangement joins TRBV11-2 to TRBJ1-1, with D possibly TRBD1 on 5 matching bases. Trimming removed 5 bases from V and 4 bases from J, with 20 bases in between. The germline V gene has CDR1 SGHAT and CDR2 FQNNGV. The CDR3 covers 16 residues. CDR3: CASSPTSRGVSTEAFF. The CDR3, as DNA: TGTGCCAGCAGCCCGACATCTCGGGGGGTGAGCACTGAAGCTTTCTTT.

The gene calls are TRBV29-1 and TRBJ2-7; D may match TRBD1 or TRBD2 (5 bases each). With 3 bases removed from V and 6 bases from J, the gap between germline ends came to 12 bases. CDR1 is SQVTM, CDR2 ANQGSEA, per germline. CDR3 size: 12 residues. CDR3 sequence: CSVEQTGLEQYF. As DNA, the CDR3 is TGCAGCGTTGAGCAAACAGGACTCGAGCAGTACTTC.

This CDR3 reads CASSEGLGAFF. The CDR3 DNA is TGTGCCAGCAGCGAGGGATTGGGAGCTTTCTTT. The chain uses TRBV2 and TRBJ1-1; D gene uncertain. Trimming shortened V by 6 bases and J by 10 bases, and 12 bases separated the two germline ends. Per germline, CDR1 SNHLY and CDR2 FYNNEI. The CDR3 is made up of 11 amino acids.

This clonotype was seen at least ten times. V gene TRBV4-1 combines with J gene TRBJ1-5; weak D call: TRBD1 (5 bases). The V and J ends lost 0 bases and 0 bases respectively, with 9 bases between them. CDR3 size: 16 residues. CDR1 and CDR2 (germline): MGHRA, YSYEKL. The CDR3 nucleotides read TGCGCCAGCAGCCAAGATGAGGGGTATAGCAATCAGCCCCAGCATTTT. Its translation: CASSQDEGYSNQPQHF.

This clonotype was detected ten times or more. The chain is built from TRBV10-1 and TRBJ2-6, with 12 bases matching TRBD1. This CDR3 is built from 15 residues. CDR1 and CDR2 (germline): WNHNN, SYGVQD (reference sequence). With V trimmed by 8 bases and J by 4 bases, 3 bases remained unmatched. The CDR3 nucleotides are TGCGCCAGCGGGACAGGGGGCGACGGGGCCAACGTCCTGACTTTC. Its translation is CASGTGGDGANVLTF.

In this sample, this clonotype turned up many times. V gene TRBV12-3 or TRBV12-4 combines with J gene TRBJ1-4, with 7 bases fitting TRBD1. The CDR3 sequence is 14 residues long. Trimming took 6 bases from V and 5 from J; bases not matched to a gene: 6. The chain's CDR3 is CASRAPGQNEKLFF. CDR3 bases: TGTGCCAGCAGGGCCCCGGGACAGAATGAAAAACTGTTTTTT.

This clonotype was detected only a few times. The V and J genes are TRBV6-1 and TRBJ2-1, with 10 bases aligning to TRBD1. Germline lookup yields CDR1 MNHNS and CDR2 SASEGT. J was trimmed by 0 bases and V by 7 bases; bases with no gene match: 9. This CDR3 comprises 17 residues. The CDR3 nucleotides are TGTGCCAGCATTGGGACAGGGGTCCCTAGCTCCTACAATGAGCAGTTCTTC. It codes for CASIGTGVPSSYNEQFF.